This passage covers 32 T cell receptor beta chains from one sample sequenced in a study of blood T cell repertoires in COVID-19. Generated by immunoSEQ multiplex PCR, the TCRdb table keeps only in-frame clones and is missing some. The table has 180,000 or so clones, 87% seen once. Input material: peripheral blood. Every receptor here comes from a man in his forties or fifties with active or convalescent COVID-19.

The CDR3 DNA is TGTGCCAGCAGTGACCCAGGGTTAAAACTGTTTTTT. Translation: CASSDPGLKLFF. The chain is built from TRBV6-1 and TRBJ1-4, with D perhaps matching TRBD1 (5 bases). CDR1 is MNHNS and CDR2 is SASEGT in the germline V gene. V lost 3 bases to trimming and J lost 10 bases, with 9 bases between them. CDR3 length: 12 amino acids.

The CDR3 sequence is CASSLDGSRGAGEAFF. The CDR3 nucleotides are TGCGCCAGCAGCTTGGATGGGAGCCGGGGGGCCGGTGAAGCTTTCTTT. V usage is TRBV5-1 and J usage is TRBJ1-1, with D possibly being TRBD1 (6 bases). CDR1 and CDR2 from the germline V gene are SGHRS and YFSETQ. The germline V and J ends were trimmed by 0 bases and 7 bases, with 19 bases remaining between them. The CDR3 runs to 16 residues. Filled out from reference TRBV5-1 and TRBJ1-1, the complete variable domain reads KAGVTQTPRYLIKTRGQQVTLSCSPISGHRSVSWYQQTPGQGLQFLFEYFSETQRNKGNFPGRFSGRQFSNSRSEMNVSTLELGDSALYLCASSLDGSRGAGEAFFGQGTRLTVV.

V gene TRBV30 combines with J gene TRBJ1-5; no clear D. The CDR3 is 13 residues long. The V end was cut by 0 bases, the J end by 7 bases, with 10 bases between. Germline CDR1 and CDR2: GTSNPN and SVGIG (reference sequence). The CDR3 coding sequence is TGTGCCTGGAGTGTTAGACATGGGCAGCCCCAGCATTTT. Translation: CAWSVRHGQPQHF.

V usage is TRBV6-1 and J usage is TRBJ1-4; perhaps TRBD1 as D (6 bases). The length of the CDR3 is 15 residues. Germline V gene lookup returns CDR1 MNHNS and CDR2 SASEGT. Between the trimmed V and J ends, which lost 2 bases and 7 bases, there was a span of 14 bases. CDR3 in amino acids: CASSEPQGNIEKLFF. DNA for the CDR3: TGTGCCAGCAGTGAACCGCAGGGGAATATTGAAAAACTGTTTTTT.

The CDR3 protein is CASSSTGASTDTQYF. CDR3 sequence (DNA): TGTGCCAGCAGCTCAACAGGGGCTAGCACAGATACGCAGTATTTT. The chain is built from TRBV7-2 and TRBJ2-3, with 7 positions matching TRBD1. There are 15 residues in the CDR3. V lost 4 bases and J lost 0; bases outside the gene matches: 4. CDR1 SGHTA and CDR2 FQGNSA come from the germline V gene.

The rearrangement joins TRBV7-9 to TRBJ1-1; 7 bases fit TRBD1. The CDR3 has 16 residues. Looked up from germline, CDR1 is SEHNR and CDR2 is FQNEAQ (reference sequence). Trimming at V came to 2 bases and at J to 1 base, leaving 7 bases not matched to a gene. CDR3 sequence reads: CASSLPMGQSNTEAFF. The CDR3 bases are TGTGCCAGCAGCTTACCTATGGGACAGTCGAACACTGAAGCTTTCTTT.

The rearrangement joins TRBV7-9 to TRBJ1-1; 11 bases agree with TRBD1. V was clipped by 6 bases and J by 5 bases; unmatched bases: 8. This CDR3 contains 15 residues. Looked up from germline, CDR1 is SEHNR and CDR2 is FQNEAQ (reference sequence). CDR3 region: CASSFMRDRGTEAFF. The CDR3 DNA reads as TGTGCCAGCAGTTTCATGCGGGACAGGGGGACTGAAGCTTTCTTT.

CDR3 amino acids: CASSIAGTANTGELFF. In nucleotides, the CDR3 is TGTGCCAGTAGTATCGCCGGGACAGCGAACACCGGGGAGCTGTTTTTT. The chain employs TRBV19 and TRBJ2-2; TRBD1 agrees at 7 bases. V shed 3 bases, J shed 0 bases, and the junction held 4 bases outside the gene matches. From germline, CDR1 is LNHDA and CDR2 SQIVND (reference sequence). The CDR3 sequence is 16 residues long. Complete variable domain (other parts from reference TRBV19 and TRBJ2-2): DGGITQSPKYLFRKEGQNVTLSCEQNLNHDAMYWYRQDPGQGLRLIYYSQIVNDFQKGDIAEGYSVSREKKESFPLTVTSAQKNPTAFYLCASSIAGTANTGELFFGEGSRLTVL.

The gene calls are TRBV19 and TRBJ1-5, with D possibly matching TRBD1 (5 bases). V dropped 0 bases and J dropped 0 bases, with 9 bases sitting between them. Looked up from germline, CDR1 is LNHDA and CDR2 is SQIVND (reference sequence). The CDR3 totals 16 residues. CDR3 bases: TGTGCCAGTAGTATAGAGACAGTACCTAGCAATCAGCCCCAGCATTTT. It yields the protein CASSIETVPSNQPQHF.

The rearrangement links TRBV7-8 to TRBJ1-6; no definite D call. CDR3 length: 15 amino acids. CDR1 SGHVS and CDR2 FQNEAQ come from the germline V gene. Trimming took off 5 bases at V and 7 bases at J, with 15 bases between the two ends. The CDR3 here is CASSIRGTGNSPLHF. For the CDR3, the DNA is TGTGCCAGCAGCATACGGGGTACTGGCAATTCACCCCTCCACTTT.

In nucleotides, the CDR3 is TGTGCCAGCAGTTATTCAACAGGGGTTGAGCAGTTCTTC. Translating gives CASSYSTGVEQFF. The chain links TRBV6-2 or TRBV6-3 to TRBJ2-1; 7 nucleotides line up with TRBD1. The CDR3 totals 13 residues. V was clipped by 3 bases and J by 9 bases; unmatched bases: 5. Germline V CDR1 and CDR2: MNHEY, SVGEGT.

A single count supports this clone. The CDR3 sequence: CAWSVVGRDNNQPQHF. The CDR3 DNA follows: TGTGCCTGGAGTGTAGTGGGACGGGACAACAATCAGCCCCAGCATTTT. The chain is built from TRBV30 and TRBJ1-5; the D gene is possibly TRBD1 (6 bases). Germline CDR1 GTSNPN, CDR2 SVGIG (reference sequence). The germline V and J ends were trimmed by 0 bases and 3 bases, with 15 bases remaining between them. This CDR3 has 16 amino acids.

The rearrangement joins TRBV6-2 or TRBV6-3 to TRBJ1-5; the match to TRBD1 covers 7 bases. With 2 bases clipped from V and 4 bases from J, the junction kept 11 bases outside the gene matches. Germline CDR1 is MNHEY and CDR2 is SVGEGT. There are 17 residues in the CDR3. The CDR3 DNA reads as TGTGCCAGCAGTTACACCAACACAGGGGTGATAAATCAGCCCCAGCATTTT. Its translation is CASSYTNTGVINQPQHF.

J is TRBJ2-5 and V is TRBV6-5, with 11 nucleotides matching TRBD2. The CDR3 loop spans 15 amino acids. In germline, CDR1 is MNHEY, CDR2 SVGAGI. V gave up 10 bases and J gave up 1 base; unmatched junction bases: 8. The chain's CDR3 is CATETGTSGQETQYF. In nucleotides, the CDR3 is TGTGCCACAGAGACCGGGACTAGCGGCCAAGAGACCCAGTACTTC.

This chain joins TRBV12-3 or TRBV12-4 and TRBJ1-4; D unclear. The CDR3 is made up of 13 amino acids. Between the trimmed V and J ends, which lost 7 bases and 8 bases, there was a span of 14 bases. The CDR3, as DNA: TGTGCCAGCACCCCCGGAAGCGGAGAAAAACTGTTTTTT. It translates to CASTPGSGEKLFF.

This chain joins TRBV18 and TRBJ2-3; D not resolved. CDR3 length: 12 residues. The V end was cut by 3 bases, the J end by 5 bases, with 6 bases between. Germline V gene sequence: CDR1 KGHSH, CDR2 LQKENI. The DNA of the CDR3 is TGTGCCAGCTCACCGAGGCGAGATACGCAGTATTTT. Its protein product is CASSPRRDTQYF.

CDR3 residues: CASSLTGQPTNEKLFF. As DNA, the CDR3 is TGTGCCAGCAGCTTGACCGGACAGCCAACTAATGAAAAACTGTTTTTT. V and J are TRBV7-2 and TRBJ1-4, with a possible D match to TRBD1 (6 bases). The CDR3 is 16 amino acids. The V end was cut by 3 bases, the J end by 0 bases, with 11 bases between. Looked up from germline, CDR1 is SGHTA and CDR2 is FQGNSA. Based on the CDR3 plus reference TRBV7-2 and TRBJ1-4, the full variable domain is GAGVSQSPSNKVTEKGKDVELRCDPISGHTALYWYRQSLGQGLEFLIYFQGNSAPDKSGLPSDRFSAERTGGSVSTLTIQRTQQEDSAVYLCASSLTGQPTNEKLFFGSGTQLSVL.

This clone is a singleton in its sample. This chain connects TRBV5-4 to TRBJ2-3, with TRBD2 identical over 8 bases. J was trimmed by 8 bases and V by 6 bases; bases with no gene match: 17. This CDR3 is 16 amino acids long. Germline V lookup: CDR1 SGHNT, CDR2 YYREEE (reference sequence). The CDR3 sequence: CASTIDRGGPEGTQYF. CDR3 sequence (DNA): TGTGCCAGCACCATCGACCGCGGGGGGCCCGAGGGTACGCAGTATTTT.

This clone was recorded once. Written as DNA, the CDR3 is TGTGCCAGTAGTGCCGGGACAGGGGGCGCGAACGAGCAGTACTTC. Its translation: CASSAGTGGANEQYF. V is TRBV19 and J is TRBJ2-7, with 12 bases fitting TRBD1. V gave up 5 bases and J gave up 5 bases; unmatched junction bases: 7. Germline V gene lookup returns CDR1 LNHDA and CDR2 SQIVND (reference sequence). This CDR3 is built from 15 residues.

The chain carries TRBV7-3 and TRBJ1-1; D unclear. The CDR3 runs 13 residues. With 5 bases removed from V and 0 bases from J, the gap between germline ends came to 7 bases. CDR1 and CDR2 (germline): SGHTA, FQGTGA. The DNA of the CDR3 is TGTGCCAGCAGCGCTATGATGAACACTGAAGCTTTCTTT. This gives the protein CASSAMMNTEAFF.

The chain recombines TRBV3-1 (or the pseudogene TRBV3-2) with TRBJ2-7; 14 bases align to TRBD2. In germline, CDR1 is LGHDT, CDR2 YNNKEL (reference sequence). This CDR3 spans 15 amino acids. J gave up 7 bases and V 0 bases, and 2 bases lay outside the gene matches. CDR3 sequence (DNA): TGTGCCAGCAGCCAAGAAAGGACTAGCGGGGGGGAGCAGTACTTC. Amino acids: CASSQERTSGGEQYF.

This chain links TRBV9 with TRBJ1-1, with D maybe TRBD1 (6 bases). This CDR3 is built from 17 residues. Germline CDR1 and CDR2: SGDLS and YYNGEE. V was pared by 1 base and J by 3 bases, with 19 bases between. CDR3 loop: CASSVYPGGGLDTEAFF. The CDR3 region has the DNA TGTGCCAGCAGCGTATACCCTGGGGGGGGGCTTGACACTGAAGCTTTCTTT. The full variable domain, rest sourced from reference TRBV9 and TRBJ1-1, is DSGVTQTPKHLITATGQRVTLRCSPRSGDLSVYWYQQSLDQGLQFLIQYYNGEERAKGNILERFSAQQFPDLHSELNLSSLELGDSALYFCASSVYPGGGLDTEAFFGQGTRLTVV.

This sequence joins TRBV5-1 and TRBJ1-1; D possibly corresponds to TRBD1 (5 bases). The CDR3 is 13 residues long. Germline CDR1 and CDR2: SGHRS and YFSETQ. Trimming cost V 3 bases and J 5 bases, with 11 bases left between them. DNA for the CDR3: TGCGCCAGCAGCTCTCGGGAGGGGACTGAAGCTTTCTTT. It translates to CASSSREGTEAFF.

The chain is built from TRBV5-1 and TRBJ2-7; D perhaps matches TRBD2 (6 bases). The CDR3 covers 14 residues. Germline V lookup: CDR1 SGHRS, CDR2 YFSETQ. Trimming took off 4 bases at V and 2 bases at J, with 13 bases between the two ends. For the CDR3, the DNA is TGCGCCAGCAGCCGGGACGGGGGACCCTACGAGCAGTACTTC. It yields the protein CASSRDGGPYEQYF.

This rearrangement joins TRBV19 to TRBJ1-1; D is possibly TRBD1 (6 bases). The ends were cut back, 3 bases at V and 2 bases at J, with 13 bases in the middle. This CDR3 comprises 15 residues. Germline V lookup: CDR1 LNHDA, CDR2 SQIVND (reference sequence). Here the CDR3 reads CASSILGGANTEAFF. In DNA form, the CDR3 reads TGTGCCAGTAGTATCTTGGGGGGGGCCAACACTGAAGCTTTCTTT.

Only one count was recorded for this clone. This chain links TRBV3-1 (or the pseudogene TRBV3-2) with TRBJ2-1; D call uncertain. This CDR3 region has 13 residues. CDR1 and CDR2 from the germline V gene are LGHDT and YNNKEL (reference sequence). V lost 3 bases, J lost 3 bases, and 6 bases lay in between. CDR3 sequence: CASSQNYYNEQFF. The CDR3 region has the DNA TGTGCCAGCAGCCAGAACTACTACAATGAGCAGTTCTTC.

V usage is TRBV13 and J usage is TRBJ2-1; D is undetermined. The germline CDR1 and CDR2 sequences are PRHDT and FYEKMQ (reference sequence). This CDR3 is 13 amino acids long. V was pared by 3 bases and J by 6 bases, with 9 bases between. CDR3: CASSFRLANEQFF. The CDR3 DNA reads as TGTGCCAGCAGCTTCCGACTGGCCAATGAGCAGTTCTTC.

This chain links TRBV6-2 or TRBV6-3 with TRBJ2-7, with TRBD1 matching over 7 bases. V dropped 6 bases and J dropped 0; count of bases not matched to a gene: 11. CDR1 is MNHEY, CDR2 SVGEGT, per germline. The CDR3 is made up of 16 amino acids. The CDR3: CASSQPGGQSSYEQYF. As DNA, the CDR3 is TGTGCCAGCAGCCAACCTGGGGGACAGTCCTCCTACGAGCAGTACTTC.

The rearrangement links TRBV27 to TRBJ1-5; 7 nucleotides agree with TRBD1. CDR1 and CDR2 (germline): MNHEY, SMNVEV (reference sequence). The ends lost 5 bases at V and 4 bases at J; junction bases unmatched: 11. The CDR3 length is 16 residues. CDR3 nucleotides: TGTGCCAGCAGTCTGGGGACAGCCGACGCGAATCAGCCCCAGCATTTT. Protein product: CASSLGTADANQPQHF.

This clone was observed once. V is TRBV5-1 and J is TRBJ1-2; TRBD1 agrees at 9 bases. Germline CDR1 and CDR2: SGHRS and YFSETQ. With 4 bases clipped from V and 1 base from J, the junction kept 2 bases outside the gene matches. The CDR3 loop spans 14 amino acids. CDR3 sequence: CASSTGQGNYGYTF. In DNA, the CDR3 is TGCGCCAGCAGCACGGGACAGGGTAACTATGGCTACACCTTC.

V gene TRBV30 combines with J gene TRBJ1-5; D unresolved. CDR3 length equals 14 residues. CDR1 GTSNPN and CDR2 SVGIG come from the germline V gene (reference sequence). V gave up 0 bases and J gave up 0 bases, with 6 bases separating them. CDR3 bases: TGTGCCTGGAGTGTACGTAGTAGCAATCAGCCCCAGCATTTT. Protein sequence: CAWSVRSSNQPQHF.

The gene calls are TRBV19 and TRBJ1-2, with 7 bases that match TRBD1. CDR3 size: 14 residues. CDR1 is LNHDA, CDR2 SQIVND, per germline (reference sequence). V shed 3 bases and J 1 base; nucleotides not matched to a gene: 2. In DNA form, the CDR3 reads TGTGCCAGTAGTATCCCAGGGGGTAACTATGGCTACACCTTC. It translates to CASSIPGGNYGYTF.